This entry features one T cell receptor beta chain sequence. These data originate in a study of blood T cell repertoires in COVID-19. Study as a whole: Italy, Spain and the United States were the sources of the convalescent and acute COVID-19 samples. Nucleic acid was either cDNA or gDNA, and it came from T cells, B-cell-depleted T cells, or PBMCs.

The repertoire was sequenced with immunoSEQ multiplex PCR; TCRdb's copy has only in-frame clones and lacks some. The data hold about 44,000 clones, with 80% to 90% observed a single time. Germline V lookup: CDR1 SGHTS, CDR2 YDEGEE. V lost 4 bases, J lost 2 bases, and 12 bases lay in between. This CDR3 has 14 residues. The chain is built from TRBV5-8 and TRBJ2-5; possible D gene TRBD1, 6 bases. This sequence was found in a human donor in a cohort sampled during active COVID-19. Sequencing input: peripheral blood. The CDR3 DNA sequence: TGTGCCAGCAGCCGAGGACAGCTTCAAGAGACCCAGTACTTC. Translating gives CASSRGQLQETQYF.